This section outlines one T cell receptor beta chain sequence together with its context. The antigen is not known. The sample belongs to a study of T cell responses to AZD1222 COVID-19 vaccine. Study at large: Analyses pooled second doses at about 4 or about 12 weeks. General study findings and limits: White British donors predominated, females outnumbered males, and clonal diversity was possibly underestimated. Spike-specific TCR breadth and depth rose after two AZD1222 doses.

Germline V gene sequence: CDR1 MDHEN, CDR2 SYDVKM. V was cut by 7 bases and J by 0 bases, with 15 bases left in between. This CDR3 is 16 amino acids long. The table came from immunoSEQ multiplex PCR; TCRdb's copy has only in-frame clones and leaves some out. Among 130,000 to 150,000 clones, around 91% were seen once, and the ten largest hold approximately 5.2%. This chain connects TRBV28 to TRBJ2-2; possibly TRBD1 for D (6 bases). The starting material was peripheral blood, obtained on day 0 of AZD1222 vaccination. The receptor was derived from an adult in good health. CDR3 region: CASTPQTGANTGELFF. The CDR3 DNA reads TGTGCCAGCACCCCCCAGACAGGCGCGAACACCGGGGAGCTGTTTTTT. The whole variable domain, filled in from reference TRBV28 and TRBJ2-2, reads DVKVTQSSRYLVKRTGEKVFLECVQDMDHENMFWYRQDPGLGLRLIYFSYDVKMKEKGDIPEGYSVSREKKERFSLILESASTNQTSMYLCASTPQTGANTGELFFGEGSRLTVL.